The 31 T cell receptor beta chains presented below share a single source sample, sequenced in a study of blood T cell repertoires in COVID-19 (dated by TCRdb to 2020 to 2022). Libraries were constructed by the immunoSEQ multiplex PCR assay. In its TCRdb copy, this immuneACCESS table keeps in-frame sequences only and misses some clones. Where compared with another copy, unresolved V genes explain less than half of these, and the others have no known cause. Across this sample there are about 110,000 clones, with over 65% seen only once. The top ten hold about 2% of the sample. Material for sequencing was peripheral blood. These receptors were taken from a woman in her 40s with acute or convalescent COVID-19.

The chain recombines TRBV9 with TRBJ2-5; tentatively, D is TRBD1 (5 bases). The V gene lost 0 bases and the J gene lost 5 bases, with 17 bases spanning the gap. Germline loops: CDR1 SGDLS, CDR2 YYNGEE. This CDR3 is 16 amino acids long. The CDR3 DNA reads TGTGCCAGCAGCGTAGGCTTTGCGACAGTCCTGGAGACCCAGTACTTC. Its protein is CASSVGFATVLETQYF.

This chain connects TRBV4-1 to TRBJ2-2, with TRBD1 matching 7 bases. The germline V gene encodes CDR1 MGHRA and CDR2 YSYEKL. This CDR3 is 13 amino acids long. The V segment lost 6 bases and the J segment 5 bases; nucleotides outside the gene matches: 3. CDR3 residues: CASRRQGTGELFF. DNA for the CDR3: TGCGCCAGCAGAAGACAGGGAACCGGGGAGCTGTTTTTT.

J is TRBJ1-6 and V is TRBV15, with 11 bases aligning to TRBD1. This CDR3 comprises 14 residues. J was trimmed by 10 bases and V by 3 bases; bases with no gene match: 2. CDR1 and CDR2 from the germline V gene are LNHNV and YYDKDF (reference sequence). The CDR3 sequence is CATSRGQGGSPLHF. CDR3 coding DNA: TGTGCCACCAGCAGGGGACAGGGGGGCTCACCCCTCCACTTT.

V and J are TRBV5-1 and TRBJ1-4, with 10 bases that match TRBD1. V trimming: 3 bases; J trimming: 3 bases; junction bases outside the gene matches: 8. This CDR3 region has 17 residues. Germline CDR1 reads SGHRS; CDR2 reads YFSETQ. CDR3 protein: CASSSRDRGAANEKLFF. CDR3 coding DNA: TGCGCCAGCAGCTCCCGGGACAGGGGAGCGGCTAATGAAAAACTGTTTTTT.

The V call is TRBV7-9, the J call TRBJ2-7, with 7 nucleotides matching TRBD1. With V trimmed by 5 bases and J by 1 base, 2 bases remained unmatched. Germline CDR1 reads SEHNR; CDR2 reads FQNEAQ (reference sequence). The CDR3 spans 13 residues. The CDR3 sequence is CASSRTGSYEQYF. The CDR3 DNA reads as TGTGCCAGCAGCCGGACAGGTTCCTACGAGCAGTACTTC.

The gene calls are TRBV7-9 and TRBJ2-4; 11 bases match TRBD1. CDR1 SEHNR and CDR2 FQNEAQ come from the germline V gene (reference sequence). V was pared by 5 bases and J by 7 bases, with 10 bases of the junction left unmatched. The CDR3 has 16 amino acids. CDR3 protein: CASSVSGTGGLNIQYF. CDR3 nucleotide sequence: TGTGCCAGCAGCGTCTCCGGGACAGGGGGATTGAACATTCAGTACTTC.

This rearrangement joins TRBV6-5 to TRBJ1-3; 7 bases line up with TRBD1. The length of the CDR3 is 15 residues. Germline V gene sequence: CDR1 MNHEY, CDR2 SVGAGI. With 5 bases clipped from V and 1 base from J, the junction kept 5 bases outside the gene matches. For the CDR3, the DNA is TGTGCCAGCAGTCCAACAGGGGTGTCTGGAAACACCATATATTTT. Translated, it gives CASSPTGVSGNTIYF.

CDR3 protein: CASSPSGGRRYEQYF. As DNA, the CDR3 is TGTGCCAGCAGTCCATCGGGGGGGCGGCGGTACGAGCAGTACTTC. This chain links TRBV6-5 with TRBJ2-7; 8 bases are shared with TRBD2. Germline values: CDR1 MNHEY, CDR2 SVGAGI. The CDR3 is 15 residues long. Trimming cost V 5 bases and J 4 bases; bases outside gene matches: 10.

The chain uses TRBV5-1 and TRBJ2-5, with 12 bases fitting TRBD2. The trim removed 4 bases at V and 1 base at J, leaving 2 bases unmatched. Germline assignment: CDR1 SGHRS and CDR2 YFSETQ. The CDR3 sequence is 15 residues long. The CDR3 region is CASSQLAGGQETQYF. The CDR3 coding sequence is TGCGCCAGCAGCCAACTAGCGGGGGGCCAAGAGACCCAGTACTTC.

Many counts were recorded for this clone. The V gene is TRBV6-4, the J gene TRBJ2-7; D possibly corresponds to TRBD1 (7 bases). The CDR3 extends over 14 amino acids. V was shortened by 7 bases and J by 4 bases, with 17 bases between the two germline ends. Germline V CDR1 and CDR2: MRHNA, SNTAGT. This CDR3 reads CASTAGQMIYEQYF. In DNA, the CDR3 is TGTGCCAGCACTGCGGGACAGATGATTTACGAGCAGTACTTC.

V gene TRBV11-3 combines with J gene TRBJ2-1; D is perhaps TRBD1 (5 bases). V was pared by 5 bases and J by 4 bases, with 15 bases between. The CDR3 runs 15 residues. Germline V lookup: CDR1 SGHNT, CDR2 YENEEA. CDR3 DNA sequence: TGTGCCAGCAGCCGCGAAAGGGGTACTTACAATGAGCAGTTCTTC. As protein: CASSRERGTYNEQFF.

The CDR3 sequence is CASSLEGARYGYTF. The DNA for the CDR3 is TGTGCCAGCAGCTTGGAGGGGGCCAGGTATGGCTACACCTTC. The rearrangement links TRBV5-4 to TRBJ1-2, with TRBD1 matching 7 bases. The junction had 4 bases not matched to a gene; V was cut back by 0 bases and J by 5 bases. Germline V gene data show CDR1 as SGHNT and CDR2 as YYREEE (reference sequence). The CDR3 runs 14 residues.

In nucleotides, the CDR3 is TGTGCCAGCAGCCGAGGACTAGCGGGGGATGAGCAGTTCTTC. Translation: CASSRGLAGDEQFF. The chain has TRBV5-6 and TRBJ2-1, with 13 nucleotides matching TRBD2. Germline V gene lookup returns CDR1 SGHDT and CDR2 YYEEEE. The V segment lost 4 bases and the J segment 8 bases; nucleotides outside the gene matches: 3. This CDR3 has 14 residues. Full variable domain (missing parts from reference TRBV5-6 and TRBJ2-1): DAGVTQSPTHLIKTRGQQVTLRCSPKSGHDTVSWYQQALGQGPQFIFQYYEEEERQRGNFPDRFSGHQFPNYSSELNVNALLLGDSALYLCASSRGLAGDEQFFGPGTRLTVL.

In its sample, this clone was seen a few times. The chain combines TRBV6-5 with TRBJ1-1; no definite D call. Germline values: CDR1 MNHEY, CDR2 SVGAGI. The CDR3 totals 12 residues. Trimming stripped 6 bases from V and 7 bases from J, with 12 bases between. The DNA for the CDR3 is TGTGCCAGCAGCAACTACAACTATGAAGCTTTCTTT. This encodes CASSNYNYEAFF.

This sequence joins TRBV9 and TRBJ1-1; D may be TRBD1 (5 bases). V shed 0 bases and J shed 5 bases, with 11 bases lying between them. The CDR3 sequence is 14 residues long. The germline gives CDR1 SGDLS, CDR2 YYNGEE. In nucleotides, the CDR3 is TGTGCCAGCAGCGTAGTGGAGGGGTTGACTGAAGCTTTCTTT. This gives the protein CASSVVEGLTEAFF.

The chain has TRBV5-6 and TRBJ1-2; D call uncertain. V was clipped by 5 bases and J by 2 bases, with 10 bases between them. This CDR3 contains 13 residues. Germline CDR1 SGHDT, CDR2 YYEEEE. The CDR3 coding sequence is TGTGCCAGCAGTCCGCACATAAACTATGGCTACACCTTC. It is translated as CASSPHINYGYTF.

This chain uses TRBV6-5 with TRBJ1-2; weak D call: TRBD1 (6 bases). Per the germline V gene, CDR1 is MNHEY and CDR2 is SVGAGI. The CDR3 runs 12 residues. V shed 6 bases and J shed 8 bases, with 13 bases lying between them. CDR3: CASRSYRVGYTF. The CDR3 DNA is TGTGCCAGCAGGTCCTACAGGGTAGGCTACACCTTC.

The chain combines TRBV28 with TRBJ1-2; 9 bases fit TRBD1. The V and J ends lost 5 bases and 6 bases, in that order; junction bases with no gene match: 10. The CDR3 covers 15 residues. In germline, CDR1 is MDHEN, CDR2 SYDVKM. The CDR3 sequence: CASSTPGTGTNGYTF. The CDR3 DNA sequence: TGTGCCAGCAGTACGCCGGGGACAGGGACCAATGGCTACACCTTC.

This chain links TRBV6-5 with TRBJ2-7, with 7 nucleotides matching TRBD1. Trimming took 7 bases from V and 0 from J; bases not matched to a gene: 9. There are 15 residues in the CDR3. Germline-derived CDR1 and CDR2 are MNHEY and SVGAGI. CDR3 sequence: CASTKQGSSSYEQYF. CDR3 DNA sequence: TGTGCCAGCACTAAACAGGGGTCGAGCTCCTACGAGCAGTACTTC.

This sequence joins TRBV4-1 and TRBJ1-3, with 9 nucleotides matching TRBD1. The CDR3 is 13 amino acids. The trim removed 9 bases at V and 2 bases at J, leaving 2 bases unmatched. Germline V gene lookup returns CDR1 MGHRA and CDR2 YSYEKL. The CDR3 DNA follows: TGCGCCAGTAGACAGGGGGCTGGAAACACCATATATTTT. It codes for CASRQGAGNTIYF.

This clone was observed a handful of times. The V call is TRBV7-2, the J call TRBJ1-3, with TRBD1 identical over 9 bases. The CDR3 runs 16 residues. The junction had 5 bases not matched to a gene; V was cut back by 4 bases and J by 1 base. The V gene's germline CDR1 is SGHTA and CDR2 FQGNSA. The CDR3 loop reads CASSSQGAQSGNTIYF. The CDR3 DNA follows: TGTGCCAGCAGCTCACAGGGGGCGCAATCTGGAAACACCATATATTTT.

The chain combines TRBV6-5 with TRBJ1-5, with a possible D match to TRBD1 (5 bases). The length of the CDR3 is 13 residues. The germline CDR1 and CDR2 sequences are MNHEY and SVGAGI. Trimming shortened V by 5 bases and J by 7 bases, and 12 bases separated the two germline ends. This CDR3 is CASSPVGGQPQHF. CDR3 nucleotides: TGTGCCAGCAGTCCGGTTGGGGGGCAGCCCCAGCATTTT.

At least ten counts were recorded for this clone. The CDR3 DNA is TGCGCCAGCAGCTTGGCCGGGAGTATGAACGGGGAGCTGTTTTTT. Its translation is CASSLAGSMNGELFF. V is TRBV5-1 and J is TRBJ2-2; tentatively, D is TRBD2 (6 bases). Looked up from germline, CDR1 is SGHRS and CDR2 is YFSETQ. The CDR3 contains 15 residues. V lost 0 bases, J lost 7 bases, and 13 bases lay in between.

The chain combines TRBV19 with TRBJ1-2, with D uncertain. CDR1 and CDR2 (germline): LNHDA, SQIVND (reference sequence). There are 14 residues in the CDR3. V shed 6 bases and J shed 4 bases, with 15 bases lying between them. CDR3 residues: CASSPVGQIYGYTF. The DNA for the CDR3 is TGTGCCAGTAGCCCGGTGGGCCAGATCTATGGCTACACCTTC.

This clone was counted ten times or more. The chain has TRBV6-4 and TRBJ2-5; TRBD1 matches 9 bases. The junction had 4 bases not matched to a gene; V was cut back by 6 bases and J by 5 bases. The germline gives CDR1 MRHNA, CDR2 SNTAGT. This CDR3 region has 13 residues. CDR3 residues: CASSNGQGETQYF. DNA of the CDR3: TGTGCCAGCAGCAATGGACAGGGGGAGACCCAGTACTTC.

The chain is built from TRBV2 and TRBJ1-6; 9 positions match TRBD1. Germline loops: CDR1 SNHLY, CDR2 FYNNEI. The V and J ends lost 5 bases and 7 bases, in that order; junction bases with no gene match: 3. This CDR3 region has 14 residues. The CDR3 sequence is CASSWGQGNSPLHF. CDR3 nucleotide sequence: TGTGCCAGCAGTTGGGGACAGGGCAATTCACCCCTCCACTTT.

The chain joins TRBV5-6 to TRBJ2-3, with TRBD1 matching 7 bases. Per the germline V gene, CDR1 is SGHDT and CDR2 is YYEEEE. This CDR3 spans 16 amino acids. Germline trimming cut 0 bases from V and 3 bases from J; bases unmatched to any gene: 7. CDR3 in amino acids: CASSLDTGVGTDTQYF. CDR3 nucleotide sequence: TGTGCCAGCAGCTTGGACACAGGGGTGGGGACAGATACGCAGTATTTT.

The V call is TRBV7-2, the J call TRBJ2-3; TRBD1 is a possible D gene (6 bases). This CDR3 is built from 15 residues. Germline CDR1 is SGHTA and CDR2 is FQGNSA. V lost 8 bases to trimming and J lost 5 bases, with 20 bases between them. The CDR3 is CASGSLGQLRDTQYF. The DNA of the CDR3 is TGTGCCAGCGGTTCCCTCGGACAGCTTAGAGATACGCAGTATTTT.

This clone was detected ten times or more. The chain uses TRBV7-9 and TRBJ2-7, with 10 bases lining up with TRBD1. This CDR3 is 17 amino acids long. Germline CDR1 is SEHNR and CDR2 is FQNEAQ (reference sequence). The V gene end was trimmed by 7 bases and the J gene end by 4 bases; junction bases not matched to a gene: 16. As DNA, the CDR3 is TGTGCCAGCAATCAGAAACCTGGGGGACAGGGGTTATACGAGCAGTACTTC. This gives the protein CASNQKPGGQGLYEQYF. The whole variable domain, filled in from reference TRBV7-9 and TRBJ2-7, reads DTGVSQNPRHKITKRGQNVTFRCDPISEHNRLYWYRQTLGQGPEFLTYFQNEAQLEKSRLLSDRFSAERPKGSFSTLEIQRTEQGDSAMYLCASNQKPGGQGLYEQYFGPGTRLTVT.

The V and J genes are TRBV7-2 and TRBJ2-7, with a possible D match to TRBD1 (6 bases). This CDR3 is built from 13 residues. Germline CDR1 and CDR2: SGHTA and FQGNSA. Trimming stripped 4 bases from V and 4 bases from J, with 11 bases between. The CDR3 loop reads CASSYRDWYEQYF. The CDR3, as DNA: TGTGCCAGCAGCTACAGGGATTGGTACGAGCAGTACTTC.

This clone was picked up a small number of times. Here the CDR3 DNA reads TGCGCCAGCAGCTTTGACACTTATAATTCACCCCTCCACTTT. This codes for CASSFDTYNSPLHF. The chain uses TRBV5-1 and TRBJ1-6; D gene unclear. The germline V gene has CDR1 SGHRS and CDR2 YFSETQ. Trimming took 2 bases from V and 4 from J, leaving 7 bases between them. This CDR3 has 14 residues. Full variable domain (outside the CDR3, taken from reference TRBV5-1 and TRBJ1-6): KAGVTQTPRYLIKTRGQQVTLSCSPISGHRSVSWYQQTPGQGLQFLFEYFSETQRNKGNFPGRFSGRQFSNSRSEMNVSTLELGDSALYLCASSFDTYNSPLHFGNGTRLTVT.